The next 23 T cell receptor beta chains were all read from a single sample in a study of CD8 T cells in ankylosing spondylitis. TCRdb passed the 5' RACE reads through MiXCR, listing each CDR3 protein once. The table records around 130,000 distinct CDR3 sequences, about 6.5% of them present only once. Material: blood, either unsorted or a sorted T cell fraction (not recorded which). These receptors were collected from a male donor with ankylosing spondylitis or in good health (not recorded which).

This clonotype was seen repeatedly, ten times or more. The CDR3 coding sequence is TGCGCCAGCAGCTTCGCCGGCGCAGTTGCCACCTTC. The encoded protein is CASSFAGAVATF. This rearrangement joins TRBV5-1 to TRBJ1-2; D uncertain. The V end was cut by 2 bases, the J end by 13 bases, with 15 bases between. This CDR3 contains 12 residues. CDR1 and CDR2 (germline): SGHRS, YFSETQ.

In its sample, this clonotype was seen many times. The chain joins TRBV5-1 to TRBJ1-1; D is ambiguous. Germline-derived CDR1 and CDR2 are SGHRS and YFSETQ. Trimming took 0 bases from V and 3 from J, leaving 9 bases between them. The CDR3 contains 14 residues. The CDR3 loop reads CASSLAGTHTEAFF. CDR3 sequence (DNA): TGCGCCAGCAGCTTGGCCGGCACCCACACTGAAGCTTTCTTT.

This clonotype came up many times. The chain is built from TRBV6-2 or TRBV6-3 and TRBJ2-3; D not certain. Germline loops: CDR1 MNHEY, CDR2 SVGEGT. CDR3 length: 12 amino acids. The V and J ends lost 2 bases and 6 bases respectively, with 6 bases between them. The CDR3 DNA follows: TGTGCCAGCAGTTACGTCGGGGATACGCAGTATTTT. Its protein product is CASSYVGDTQYF.

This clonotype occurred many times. The CDR3 DNA sequence: TGCAGTGCTAGCAGCGGCAAAGAGACCCAGTACTTC. The encoded protein is CSASSGKETQYF. The chain links TRBV20-1 to TRBJ2-5; D perhaps matches TRBD2 (5 bases). V was shortened by 3 bases and J by 3 bases, with 8 bases between the two germline ends. CDR3 size: 12 residues. Looked up from germline, CDR1 is DFQATT and CDR2 is SNEGSKA (reference sequence).

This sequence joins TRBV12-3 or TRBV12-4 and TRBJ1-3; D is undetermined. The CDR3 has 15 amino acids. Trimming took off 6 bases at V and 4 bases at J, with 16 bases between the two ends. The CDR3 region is CASSPGSTAGNTIYF. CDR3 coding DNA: TGTGCCAGCAGCCCTGGTAGTACAGCCGGAAACACCATATATTTT.

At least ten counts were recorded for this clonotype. This chain's CDR3 is CASSPPTGAHNEQFF. CDR3 DNA sequence: TGTGCCAGCAGTCCCCCCACAGGGGCCCACAATGAGCAGTTCTTC. The chain joins TRBV28 to TRBJ2-1, with 7 bases lining up with TRBD1. The germline V gene has CDR1 MDHEN and CDR2 SYDVKM. Germline trimming cut 5 bases from V and 5 bases from J; bases unmatched to any gene: 9. The CDR3 spans 15 residues. Together with reference TRBV28 and TRBJ2-1, the CDR3 gives the full variable domain: DVKVTQSSRYLVKRTGEKVFLECVQDMDHENMFWYRQDPGLGLRLIYFSYDVKMKEKGDIPEGYSVSREKKERFSLILESASTNQTSMYLCASSPPTGAHNEQFFGPGTRLTVL.

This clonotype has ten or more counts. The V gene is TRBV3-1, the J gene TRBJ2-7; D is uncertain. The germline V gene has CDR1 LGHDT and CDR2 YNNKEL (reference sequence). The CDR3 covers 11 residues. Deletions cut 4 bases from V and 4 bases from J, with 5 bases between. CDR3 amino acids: CASSREYEQYF. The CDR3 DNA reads TGTGCCAGCAGCCGCGAATACGAGCAGTACTTC.

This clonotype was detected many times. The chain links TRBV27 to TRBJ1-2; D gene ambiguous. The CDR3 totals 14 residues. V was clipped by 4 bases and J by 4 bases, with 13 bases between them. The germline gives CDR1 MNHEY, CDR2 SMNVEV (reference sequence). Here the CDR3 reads CASSSITSGYGYTF. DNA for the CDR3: TGTGCCAGCAGTTCGATAACAAGCGGCTATGGCTACACCTTC.

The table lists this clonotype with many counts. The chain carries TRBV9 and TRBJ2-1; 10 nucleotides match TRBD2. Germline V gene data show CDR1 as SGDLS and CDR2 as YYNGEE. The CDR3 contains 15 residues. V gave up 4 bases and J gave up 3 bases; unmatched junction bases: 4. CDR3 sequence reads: CASSPGTSDYNEQFF. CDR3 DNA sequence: TGTGCCAGCAGCCCCGGGACTAGCGACTACAATGAGCAGTTCTTC.

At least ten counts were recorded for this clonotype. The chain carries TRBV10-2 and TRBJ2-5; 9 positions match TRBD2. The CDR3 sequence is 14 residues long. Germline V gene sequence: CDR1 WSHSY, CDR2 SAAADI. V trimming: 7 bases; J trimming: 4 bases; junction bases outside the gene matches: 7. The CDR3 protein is CASTREGPLETQYF. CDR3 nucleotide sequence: TGCGCCAGCACGCGGGAGGGCCCTCTAGAGACCCAGTACTTC.

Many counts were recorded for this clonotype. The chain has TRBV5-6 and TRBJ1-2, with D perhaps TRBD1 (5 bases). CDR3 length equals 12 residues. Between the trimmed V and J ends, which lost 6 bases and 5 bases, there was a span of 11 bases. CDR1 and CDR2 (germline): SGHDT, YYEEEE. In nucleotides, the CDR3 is TGTGCCAGCACCGATGGGGGATATGGCTACACCTTC. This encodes CASTDGGYGYTF.

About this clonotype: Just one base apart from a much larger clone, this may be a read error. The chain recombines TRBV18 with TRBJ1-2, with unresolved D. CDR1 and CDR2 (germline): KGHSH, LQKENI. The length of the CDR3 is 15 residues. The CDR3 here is CASSPAASLNYGYPF. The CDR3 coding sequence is TGTGCCAGCTCACCGGCAGCATCTCTTAACTATGGCTACCCCTTC.

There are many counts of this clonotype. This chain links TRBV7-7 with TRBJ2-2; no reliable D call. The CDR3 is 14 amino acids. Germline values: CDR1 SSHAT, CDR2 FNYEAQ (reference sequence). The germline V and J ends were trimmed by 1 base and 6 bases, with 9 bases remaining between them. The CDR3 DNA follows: TGTGCCAGCAGCTTAGAGTCCGCCGCCGGGGAGCTGTTTTTT. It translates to CASSLESAAGELFF.

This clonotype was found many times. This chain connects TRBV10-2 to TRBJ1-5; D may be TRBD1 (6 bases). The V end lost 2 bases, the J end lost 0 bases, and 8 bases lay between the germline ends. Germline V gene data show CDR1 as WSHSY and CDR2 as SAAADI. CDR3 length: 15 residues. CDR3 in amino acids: CASSEAGDSNQPQHF. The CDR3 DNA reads TGCGCCAGCAGTGAGGCAGGGGATAGCAATCAGCCCCAGCATTTT.

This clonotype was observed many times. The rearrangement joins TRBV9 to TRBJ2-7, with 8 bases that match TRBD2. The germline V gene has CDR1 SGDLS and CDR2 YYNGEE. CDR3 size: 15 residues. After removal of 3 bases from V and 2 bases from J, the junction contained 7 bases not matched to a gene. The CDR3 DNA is TGTGCCAGCAGCGCCGGGGGGGATTTCGCCTACGAGCAGTACTTC. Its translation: CASSAGGDFAYEQYF.

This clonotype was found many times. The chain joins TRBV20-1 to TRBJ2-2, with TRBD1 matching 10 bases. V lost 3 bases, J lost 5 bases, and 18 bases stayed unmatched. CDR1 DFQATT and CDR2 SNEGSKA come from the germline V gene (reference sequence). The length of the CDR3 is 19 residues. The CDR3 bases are TGCAGTGCTAGCAACCGGGACAGGGGACAGTCCTTCGGGACCGGGGAGCTGTTTTTT. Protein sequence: CSASNRDRGQSFGTGELFF.

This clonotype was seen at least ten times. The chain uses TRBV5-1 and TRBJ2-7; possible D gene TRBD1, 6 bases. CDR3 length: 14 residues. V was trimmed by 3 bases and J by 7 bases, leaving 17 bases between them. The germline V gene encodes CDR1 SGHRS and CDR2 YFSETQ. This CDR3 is CASSSTGQLEEQYF. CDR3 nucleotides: TGCGCCAGCAGCTCCACCGGACAGTTAGAGGAGCAGTACTTC. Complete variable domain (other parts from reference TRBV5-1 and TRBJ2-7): KAGVTQTPRYLIKTRGQQVTLSCSPISGHRSVSWYQQTPGQGLQFLFEYFSETQRNKGNFPGRFSGRQFSNSRSEMNVSTLELGDSALYLCASSSTGQLEEQYFGPGTRLTVT.

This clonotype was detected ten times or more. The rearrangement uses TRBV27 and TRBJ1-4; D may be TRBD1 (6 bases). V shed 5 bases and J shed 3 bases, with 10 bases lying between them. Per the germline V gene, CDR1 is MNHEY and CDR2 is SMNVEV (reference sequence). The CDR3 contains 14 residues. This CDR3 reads CASSGQGPNEKLFF. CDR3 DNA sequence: TGTGCCAGCAGTGGCCAGGGGCCTAATGAAAAACTGTTTTTT.

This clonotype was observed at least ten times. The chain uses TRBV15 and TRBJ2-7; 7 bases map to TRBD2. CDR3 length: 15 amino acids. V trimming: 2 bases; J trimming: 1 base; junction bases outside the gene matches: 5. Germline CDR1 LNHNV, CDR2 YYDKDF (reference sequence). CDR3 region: CATSRSRGVSYEQYF. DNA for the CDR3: TGTGCCACCAGCAGATCCCGGGGGGTTTCCTACGAGCAGTACTTC.

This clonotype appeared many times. In DNA, the CDR3 is TGCAGCGCCGGGACAGTTCAAGAGACCCAGTACTTC. Translated: CSAGTVQETQYF. This chain connects TRBV29-1 to TRBJ2-5; 7 nucleotides agree with TRBD1. The CDR3 spans 12 residues. After removal of 7 bases from V and 2 bases from J, the junction contained 4 bases not matched to a gene. CDR1 and CDR2 (germline): SQVTM, ANQGSEA. The variable domain in full, with the rest retrieved from reference TRBV29-1 and TRBJ2-5, is SAVISQKPSRDICQRGTSLTIQCQVDSQVTMMFWYRQQPGQSLTLIATANQGSEATYESGFVIDKFPISRPNLTFSTLTVSNMSPEDSSIYLCSAGTVQETQYFGPGTRLLVL.

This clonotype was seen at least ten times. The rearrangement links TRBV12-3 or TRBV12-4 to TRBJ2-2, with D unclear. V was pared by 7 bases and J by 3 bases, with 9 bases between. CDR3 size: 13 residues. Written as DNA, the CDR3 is TGTGCCAGCACCCCGGCCCACACCGGGGAGCTGTTTTTT. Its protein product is CASTPAHTGELFF.

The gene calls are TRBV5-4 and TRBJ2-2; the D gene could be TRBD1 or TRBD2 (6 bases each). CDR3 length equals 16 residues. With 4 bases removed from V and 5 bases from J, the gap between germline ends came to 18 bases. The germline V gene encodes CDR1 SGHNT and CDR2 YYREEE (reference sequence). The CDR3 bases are TGTGCCAGCAGCCCGGACTGGGGGGCCGGAACCGGGGAGCTGTTTTTT. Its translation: CASSPDWGAGTGELFF.

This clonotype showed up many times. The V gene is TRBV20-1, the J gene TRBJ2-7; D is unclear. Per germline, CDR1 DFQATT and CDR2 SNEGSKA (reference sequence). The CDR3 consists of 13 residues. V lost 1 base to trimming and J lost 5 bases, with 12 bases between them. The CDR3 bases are TGCAGTGCTAGAGGGTTCGTCTGGCACGAGCAGTACTTC. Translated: CSARGFVWHEQYF.